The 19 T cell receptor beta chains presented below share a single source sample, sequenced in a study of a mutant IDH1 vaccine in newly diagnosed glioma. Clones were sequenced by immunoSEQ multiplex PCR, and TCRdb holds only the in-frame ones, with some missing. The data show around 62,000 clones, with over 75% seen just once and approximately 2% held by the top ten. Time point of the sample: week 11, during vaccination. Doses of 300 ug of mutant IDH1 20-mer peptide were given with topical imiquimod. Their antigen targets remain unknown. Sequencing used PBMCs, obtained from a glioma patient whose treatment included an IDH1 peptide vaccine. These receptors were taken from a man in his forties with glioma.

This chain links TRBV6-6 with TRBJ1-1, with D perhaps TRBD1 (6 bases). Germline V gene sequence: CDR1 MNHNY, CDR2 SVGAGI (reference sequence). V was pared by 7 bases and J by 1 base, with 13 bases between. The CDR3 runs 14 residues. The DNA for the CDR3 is TGTGCCAGCAACTACCCAGGGGCGAACACTGAAGCTTTCTTT. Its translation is CASNYPGANTEAFF.

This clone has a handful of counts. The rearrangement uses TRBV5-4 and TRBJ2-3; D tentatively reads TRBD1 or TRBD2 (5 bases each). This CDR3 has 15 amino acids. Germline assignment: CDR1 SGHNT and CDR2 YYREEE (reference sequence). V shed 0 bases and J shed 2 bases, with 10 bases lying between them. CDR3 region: CASSLGRGPTDTQYF. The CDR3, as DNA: TGTGCCAGCAGCTTGGGTAGGGGACCCACAGATACGCAGTATTTT.

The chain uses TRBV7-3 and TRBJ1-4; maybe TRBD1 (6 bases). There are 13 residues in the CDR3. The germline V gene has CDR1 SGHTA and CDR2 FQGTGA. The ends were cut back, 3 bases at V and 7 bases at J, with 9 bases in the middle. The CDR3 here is CASSLNRAEKLFF. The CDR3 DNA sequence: TGTGCCAGCAGCTTGAACAGGGCTGAAAAACTGTTTTTT. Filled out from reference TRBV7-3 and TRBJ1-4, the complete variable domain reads GAGVSQTPSNKVTEKGKYVELRCDPISGHTALYWYRQSLGQGPEFLIYFQGTGAADDSGLPNDRFFAVRPEGSVSTLKIQRTERGDSAVYLCASSLNRAEKLFFGSGTQLSVL.

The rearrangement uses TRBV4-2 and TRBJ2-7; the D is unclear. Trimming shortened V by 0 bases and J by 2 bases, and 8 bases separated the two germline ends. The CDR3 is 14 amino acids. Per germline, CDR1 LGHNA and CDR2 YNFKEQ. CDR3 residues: CASSQDWSTYEQYF. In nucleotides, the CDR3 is TGTGCCAGCAGCCAAGATTGGTCTACCTACGAGCAGTACTTC.

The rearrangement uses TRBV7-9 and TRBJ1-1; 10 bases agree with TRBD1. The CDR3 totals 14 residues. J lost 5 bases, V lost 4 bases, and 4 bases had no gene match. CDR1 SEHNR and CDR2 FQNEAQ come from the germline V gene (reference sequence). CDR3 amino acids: CASSSRTGGTEAFF. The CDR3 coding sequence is TGTGCCAGCAGCTCCCGGACAGGGGGGACTGAAGCTTTCTTT.

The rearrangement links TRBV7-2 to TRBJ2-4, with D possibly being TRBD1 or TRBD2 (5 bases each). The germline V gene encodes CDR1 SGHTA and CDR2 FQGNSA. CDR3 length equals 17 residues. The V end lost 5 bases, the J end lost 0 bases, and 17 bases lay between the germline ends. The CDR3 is CASSLQGGGVAKNIQYF. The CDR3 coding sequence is TGTGCCAGCAGCCTTCAGGGTGGGGGAGTAGCCAAAAACATTCAGTACTTC.

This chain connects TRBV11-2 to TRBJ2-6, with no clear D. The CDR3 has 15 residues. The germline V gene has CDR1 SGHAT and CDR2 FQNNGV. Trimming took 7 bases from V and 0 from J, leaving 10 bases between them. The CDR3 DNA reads TGTGCCAGCACACGAGTAAACTCTGGGGCCAACGTCCTGACTTTC. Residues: CASTRVNSGANVLTF.

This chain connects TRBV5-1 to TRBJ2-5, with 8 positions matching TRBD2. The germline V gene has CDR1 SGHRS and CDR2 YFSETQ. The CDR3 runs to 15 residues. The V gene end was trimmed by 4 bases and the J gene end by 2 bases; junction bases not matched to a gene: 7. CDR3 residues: CASSLPRGGQETQYF. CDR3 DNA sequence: TGCGCCAGCAGCCTGCCACGGGGGGGGCAAGAGACCCAGTACTTC.

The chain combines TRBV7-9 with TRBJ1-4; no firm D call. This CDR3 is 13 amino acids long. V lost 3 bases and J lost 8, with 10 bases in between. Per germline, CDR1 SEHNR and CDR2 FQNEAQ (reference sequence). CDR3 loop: CASSFSSHEKLFF. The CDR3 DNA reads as TGTGCCAGCAGCTTTTCCAGTCACGAAAAACTGTTTTTT.

The CDR3 is CASRQDRYYGYTF. For the CDR3, the DNA is TGTGCCAGCAGACAGGACAGATACTATGGCTACACCTTC. The chain combines TRBV5-6 with TRBJ1-2; D perhaps matches TRBD1 (6 bases). CDR1 and CDR2 from the germline V gene are SGHDT and YYEEEE. The ends were cut back, 5 bases at V and 3 bases at J, with 11 bases in the middle. This CDR3 has 13 amino acids. Variable domain in full (rest from reference TRBV5-6 and TRBJ1-2): DAGVTQSPTHLIKTRGQQVTLRCSPKSGHDTVSWYQQALGQGPQFIFQYYEEEERQRGNFPDRFSGHQFPNYSSELNVNALLLGDSALYLCASRQDRYYGYTFGSGTRLTVV.

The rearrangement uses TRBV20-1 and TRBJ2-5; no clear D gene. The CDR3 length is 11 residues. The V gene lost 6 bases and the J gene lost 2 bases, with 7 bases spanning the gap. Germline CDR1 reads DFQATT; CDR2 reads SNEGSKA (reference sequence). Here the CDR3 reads CSADWQETQYF. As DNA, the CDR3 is TGCAGTGCCGACTGGCAAGAGACCCAGTACTTC.

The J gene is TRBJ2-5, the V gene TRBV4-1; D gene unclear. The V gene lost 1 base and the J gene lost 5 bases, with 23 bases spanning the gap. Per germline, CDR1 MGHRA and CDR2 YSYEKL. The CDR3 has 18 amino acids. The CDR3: CASSQGERGDPWRETQYF. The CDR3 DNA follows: TGCGCCAGCAGCCAAGGAGAGAGAGGAGACCCCTGGCGGGAGACCCAGTACTTC.

DNA of the CDR3: TGTGCCAGTAGTATTGTCGACAGGGGCTGGGGTGAGCAGTTCTTC. The encoded protein is CASSIVDRGWGEQFF. This rearrangement joins TRBV19 to TRBJ2-1; 8 positions match TRBD1. The germline V gene has CDR1 LNHDA and CDR2 SQIVND (reference sequence). The CDR3 is 15 amino acids. The V and J ends lost 3 bases and 9 bases, in that order; junction bases with no gene match: 10.

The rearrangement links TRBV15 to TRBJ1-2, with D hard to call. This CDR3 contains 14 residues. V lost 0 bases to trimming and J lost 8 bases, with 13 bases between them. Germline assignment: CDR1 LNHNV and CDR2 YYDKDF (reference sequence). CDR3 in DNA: TGTGCCACCAGCAGAGATCTCGGCCCACAGGGCTACACCTTC. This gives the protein CATSRDLGPQGYTF. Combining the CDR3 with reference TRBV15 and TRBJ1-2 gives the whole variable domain DAMVIQNPRYQVTQFGKPVTLSCSQTLNHNVMYWYQQKSSQAPKLLFHYYDKDFNNEADTPDNFQSRRPNTSFCFLDIRSPGLGDTAMYLCATSRDLGPQGYTFGSGTRLTVV.

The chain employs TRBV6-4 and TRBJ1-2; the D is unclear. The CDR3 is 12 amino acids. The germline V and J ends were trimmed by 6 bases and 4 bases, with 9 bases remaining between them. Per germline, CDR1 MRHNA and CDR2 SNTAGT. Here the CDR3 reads CASRSEGYGYTF. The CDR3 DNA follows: TGTGCCAGCAGGAGCGAGGGCTATGGCTACACCTTC.

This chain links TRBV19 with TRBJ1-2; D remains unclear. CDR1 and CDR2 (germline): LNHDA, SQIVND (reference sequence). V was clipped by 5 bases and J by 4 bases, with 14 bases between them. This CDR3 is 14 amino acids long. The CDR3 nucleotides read TGTGCCAGTAGTCTCACGCCTATAATCTATGGCTACACCTTC. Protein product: CASSLTPIIYGYTF.

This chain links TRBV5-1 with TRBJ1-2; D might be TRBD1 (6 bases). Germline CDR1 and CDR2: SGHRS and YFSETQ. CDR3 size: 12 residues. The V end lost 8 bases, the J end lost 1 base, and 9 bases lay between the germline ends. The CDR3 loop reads CASRQDNYGYTF. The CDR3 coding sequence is TGCGCCAGTCGACAGGATAACTATGGCTACACCTTC. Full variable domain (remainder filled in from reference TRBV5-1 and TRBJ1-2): KAGVTQTPRYLIKTRGQQVTLSCSPISGHRSVSWYQQTPGQGLQFLFEYFSETQRNKGNFPGRFSGRQFSNSRSEMNVSTLELGDSALYLCASRQDNYGYTFGSGTRLTVV.

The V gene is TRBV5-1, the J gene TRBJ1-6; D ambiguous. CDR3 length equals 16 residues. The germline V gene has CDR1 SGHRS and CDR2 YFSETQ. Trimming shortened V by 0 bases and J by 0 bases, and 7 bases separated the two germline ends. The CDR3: CASSLVASSYNSPLHF. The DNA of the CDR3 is TGCGCCAGCAGCTTGGTGGCCAGCTCCTATAATTCACCCCTCCACTTT.

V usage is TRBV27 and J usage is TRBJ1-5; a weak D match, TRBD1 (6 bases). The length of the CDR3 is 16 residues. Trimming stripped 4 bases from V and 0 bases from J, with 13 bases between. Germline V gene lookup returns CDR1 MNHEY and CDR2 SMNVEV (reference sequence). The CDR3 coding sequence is TGTGCCAGCAGTTCCCGAGGGGGGACTAGCAATCAGCCCCAGCATTTT. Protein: CASSSRGGTSNQPQHF.